This TCR beta chain was recorded in a study of T-cell memory formation after mild COVID-19. Study at large: The TCR clusters were mostly specific to one donor.

Germline CDR1 reads LGHNA; CDR2 reads YNFKEQ. The ends were cut back, 0 bases at V and 8 bases at J, with 23 bases in the middle. The CDR3 consists of 17 residues. Researchers used 5'RACE with constant-segment primers to make TCR alpha and TCR beta cDNA libraries that carry sample barcodes and UMIs. MiXCR, applied by TCRdb to the 5' RACE reads, yields one record per CDR3 protein. The sample has roughly 340,000 distinct CDR3 sequences; 20% to 25% are singletons. Sample: PBMCs or a T cell subset sorted from them (not recorded which). The clonotype originates from a man aged 18 to 30 who had mild COVID-19 (a few samples of this study predate the infection). Cell type and time point are not known. V and J are TRBV4-2 and TRBJ2-7; possibly TRBD1 or TRBD2 for D (5 bases each). CDR3 coding DNA: TGTGCCAGCAGCCAAGACTTTGCGGTGGGGGTCCAATCCAAGCAGTACTTC. Translated, it gives CASSQDFAVGVQSKQYF.